This section outlines one T cell receptor (beta chain) sequence together with its context. These data originate in a study of control samples from healthy donors and cancer patients. The CDR3 covers 12 residues. Trimming took off 6 bases at V and 9 bases at J, with 12 bases between the two ends. Germline-derived CDR1 and CDR2 are LGHNT and FRNRAP. Profiling relied on immunoSEQ multiplex PCR, and the TCRdb table lists in-frame clones only, not all of them. The sample lists approximately 150,000 clones, 95% to 96% seen once, with under 1.2% in the top ten. Sequencing was done on a sample of blood. The TCR originated in a woman between 25 and 40 years old in good health. The chain is built from TRBV12-5 and TRBJ2-1; D remains ambiguous. This CDR3 is CASGPAFGEQFF. In nucleotides, the CDR3 is TGTGCTAGTGGCCCAGCCTTCGGTGAGCAGTTCTTC.